This T cell receptor beta chain was sequenced during a study of T-cell reconstitution after alpha-beta-depleted transplantation in children (dated by TCRdb to 2016 to 2018). Regarding the complete study: The study quantitatively tracked T-cell immune reconstitution after TCRalphabeta/CD19-depleted allogeneic hematopoietic cell transplantation in children using TCR repertoire profiling.

This clonotype was found many times. No cognate antigen has been identified for it. There are no base qualities to consult, and no much larger clone falls within one base. Overall results and qualifications from the work: Over the following months the frequencies of hyperexpanded clones went down, and after one year T-cell counts and TCRbeta diversity were mostly credited to newly produced T cells. The apparently early alphabetaT-cell count recovery about two months after transplant was reportedly dependent on only several hundred rapidly expanded clones derived from non-depleted graft cells. In some patients, high TCRbeta diversity at day 60 was attributed to recipient T cells and intrathymic progenitors that had survived conditioning.

The germline V and J ends show losses of 3 bases and 7 bases respectively, and no gene match explains 12 bases of the junction. From the germline V gene, CDR1 is MDHEN and CDR2 is SYDVKM. The CDR3 measures 16 amino acids from cysteine to phenylalanine. Only the CDR3 region is kept as DNA, spanning 48 bases read in frame from base 1. The protocol used for the library was PCR. TCRdb shows the sequencer as Illumina HiSeq 2500. TCR libraries were prepared with molecular barcoding, using unique molecular identifiers to normalize TCRbeta repertoire quantification. TCRdb reworked the public reads: Q25 trimming with fastp, MiXCR clone assembly, productive beta chains retained. Duplicate CDR3 protein sequences are folded into a single record with the most common DNA and genes. The sample has 200,000 or so distinct CDR3 sequences on record, roughly 6.3% of them singletons. The ten largest account for just over 4.5% of the sample.

The sample's treatment or condition label, in plain terms: allogeneic hematopoietic cell transplantation with graft depleted of TCRalphabeta T cells and CD19 B cells. Transplant recipients were children who received TCRalphabeta/CD19-depleted allogeneic hematopoietic cell grafts. The chain is encoded by TRBV28 joined to TRBJ2-1; the central 7 bases match TRBD2. The sequence was obtained from a girl in the first two years of life with combined immunodeficiency, due to receive a stem cell transplant. Sample: PBMCs, taken before TCRalphabeta/CD19-depleted stem cell transplant. At the DNA level, the sequence is TGTGCCAGCAGTTTTTACCGGGAGGCCCCCAGGAATGAGCAGTTCTTC. This codes for CASSFYREAPRNEQFF.